This entry lists 14 T cell receptor beta chains sequenced from one sample in a study of chemoradiotherapy in HPV16-positive cancers (dated by TCRdb to the early 2020s). Library preparation employed the immunoSEQ multiplex PCR assay. The clones in this table, taken by TCRdb from immuneACCESS, are in-frame only. Not every clone is retained; where verified, under half of the shortfall comes from an unresolved V gene, and the cause of the rest is unknown. This sample has under 20,000 clones in its table, and over 65% of those were observed once. About 3.5% of the sample goes to the ten largest clones. The input for sequencing was blood, taken from a patient who underwent chemoradiotherapy. The receptors here all came from a human donor with HPV-associated anogenital cancer.

The chain employs TRBV9 and TRBJ2-5, with 8 bases aligning to TRBD2. After removal of 0 bases from V and 4 bases from J, the junction contained 11 bases not matched to a gene. Germline loops: CDR1 SGDLS, CDR2 YYNGEE. The CDR3 contains 17 residues. This chain's CDR3 is CASSVGFNGGALETQYF. The CDR3, as DNA: TGTGCCAGCAGCGTAGGTTTCAACGGGGGGGCCTTAGAGACCCAGTACTTC.

The rearrangement links TRBV28 to TRBJ1-2, with a weak D call TRBD1 (5 bases). V gave up 7 bases and J gave up 3 bases, with 12 bases separating them. Germline lookup yields CDR1 MDHEN and CDR2 SYDVKM. CDR3 length: 13 residues. DNA of the CDR3: TGTGCCAGCATAGGCAGGGACTACTATGGCTACACCTTC. It is translated as CASIGRDYYGYTF.

This rearrangement joins TRBV12-5 to TRBJ2-1; D is ambiguous. Trimming removed 0 bases from V and 6 bases from J, with 12 bases in between. CDR1 LGHNT and CDR2 FRNRAP come from the germline V gene. The CDR3 is 15 residues long. CDR3 region: CASGLVLVGINEQFF. CDR3 sequence (DNA): TGTGCTAGTGGTTTGGTACTGGTAGGGATCAATGAGCAGTTCTTC.

The chain uses TRBV7-8 and TRBJ1-3; unclear D gene. Germline V gives CDR1 SGHVS, CDR2 FQNEAQ. Trimming cost V 1 base and J 0 bases, with 7 bases left between them. The CDR3 extends over 15 amino acids. In nucleotides, the CDR3 is TGTGCCAGCAGCTTAGGACGGGCCTCTGGAAACACCATATATTTT. Translation gives CASSLGRASGNTIYF.

The chain recombines TRBV7-9 with TRBJ2-7; 12 positions match TRBD2. The CDR3 contains 16 residues. In germline, CDR1 is SEHNR, CDR2 FQNEAQ (reference sequence). V lost 0 bases to trimming and J lost 4 bases; unmatched junction nucleotides: 4. Here the CDR3 reads CASSLAWTSGVYEQYF. In DNA form, the CDR3 reads TGTGCCAGCAGCTTAGCGTGGACTAGCGGGGTTTACGAGCAGTACTTC.

The rearrangement uses TRBV7-9 and TRBJ1-1; D remains ambiguous. Germline-derived CDR1 and CDR2 are SEHNR and FQNEAQ (reference sequence). V lost 2 bases, J lost 8 bases, and 9 bases lay in between. The CDR3 runs 12 residues. The CDR3 nucleotides are TGTGCCAGCAGCTTATTTACACAAGAAGCTTTCTTT. Translation gives CASSLFTQEAFF.

This sequence joins TRBV6-1 and TRBJ2-4; 9 bases align to TRBD1. The CDR3 totals 14 residues. The germline gives CDR1 MNHNS, CDR2 SASEGT. V gave up 6 bases and J gave up 4 bases; unmatched junction bases: 4. The CDR3 region has the DNA TGTGCCAGCAGGGGGACAGGGTCTAAAAACATTCAGTACTTC. This gives the protein CASRGTGSKNIQYF.

The V gene is TRBV9, the J gene TRBJ2-7; 9 bases are shared with TRBD1. V gave up 2 bases and J gave up 5 bases; unmatched junction bases: 8. Germline lookup yields CDR1 SGDLS and CDR2 YYNGEE. The CDR3 is 15 residues long. CDR3 bases: TGTGCCAGCAGCGTCGCCTGGGGACAGGGTAACGAGCAGTACTTC. This gives the protein CASSVAWGQGNEQYF.

A few counts support this clone. V and J are TRBV11-2 and TRBJ1-2; D gene ambiguous. V was trimmed by 5 bases and J by 2 bases, leaving 12 bases between them. The CDR3 has 14 residues. Germline V gives CDR1 SGHAT, CDR2 FQNNGV. CDR3 sequence reads: CASSPLFPNYGYTF. CDR3 in DNA: TGTGCCAGCAGCCCCCTTTTCCCAAACTATGGCTACACCTTC. Complete variable domain (other parts from reference TRBV11-2 and TRBJ1-2): EAGVAQSPRYKIIEKRQSVAFWCNPISGHATLYWYQQILGQGPKLLIQFQNNGVVDDSQLPKDRFSAERLKGVDSTLKIQPAKLEDSAVYLCASSPLFPNYGYTFGSGTRLTVV.

The rearrangement links TRBV4-3 to TRBJ1-2; the match to TRBD1 covers 9 bases. Germline-derived CDR1 and CDR2 are LGHNA and YSLEER. The CDR3 consists of 16 residues. Losses at the gene ends were 4 bases for V and 4 bases for J; bases not matched to a gene: 10. CDR3: CASSLVTRDRAYGYTF. DNA for the CDR3: TGCGCCAGCAGCCTAGTAACCCGGGACAGGGCCTATGGCTACACCTTC.

This clone occurred once. The chain employs TRBV11-2 and TRBJ2-3; 8 bases map to TRBD2. Germline V gives CDR1 SGHAT, CDR2 FQNNGV. There are 15 residues in the CDR3. V gave up 1 base and J gave up 3 bases; unmatched junction bases: 3. CDR3 sequence (DNA): TGTGCCAGCAGCTTAGCCTCTAGCGGGACAGATACGCAGTATTTT. This codes for CASSLASSGTDTQYF.

The chain carries TRBV6-6 and TRBJ1-4; tentative D call: TRBD1 (5 bases). V lost 7 bases and J 8 bases, leaving 23 bases between the germline ends. Germline lookup yields CDR1 MNHNY and CDR2 SVGAGI (reference sequence). The CDR3 has 16 amino acids. CDR3 coding DNA: TGTGCCAGCATCGAAAGGAAAAGGGTGCGGGACGAAAAACTGTTTTTT. Translating gives CASIERKRVRDEKLFF.

V is TRBV7-9 and J is TRBJ2-2; 7 bases map to TRBD2. The V segment lost 4 bases and the J segment 7 bases; nucleotides outside the gene matches: 12. In germline, CDR1 is SEHNR, CDR2 FQNEAQ (reference sequence). The CDR3 has 16 amino acids. The CDR3: CASSSTGAGVNGELFF. As DNA, the CDR3 is TGTGCCAGCAGCTCAACGGGTGCGGGGGTAAACGGGGAGCTGTTTTTT.

The chain employs TRBV11-2 and TRBJ2-2; D is possibly TRBD2 (5 bases). The germline V and J ends were trimmed by 2 bases and 6 bases, with 13 bases remaining between them. The CDR3 runs 15 residues. The V gene's germline CDR1 is SGHAT and CDR2 FQNNGV. This CDR3 reads CASSLSQTSAGELFF. CDR3 DNA: TGTGCCAGCAGCTTAAGCCAAACTAGTGCCGGGGAGCTGTTTTTT. Variable domain in full (rest from reference TRBV11-2 and TRBJ2-2): EAGVAQSPRYKIIEKRQSVAFWCNPISGHATLYWYQQILGQGPKLLIQFQNNGVVDDSQLPKDRFSAERLKGVDSTLKIQPAKLEDSAVYLCASSLSQTSAGELFFGEGSRLTVL.